This record looks at one TCR beta chain sequence and its context. This sample stems from a study of cytomegalovirus exposure and HLA in healthy donors. Amplification used 60 Vbeta primers and 13 Jbeta primers. Clones were sequenced by immunoSEQ multiplex PCR, and TCRdb holds only the in-frame ones, with some missing. In the table there are approximately 190,000 clones, about 85% of which are singletons. The sequencing input was PBMCs. This clonotype was obtained from a boy younger than 10 in good health and CMV-seronegative.

CDR3 sequence: CASSLLLGGSYEQYF. The CDR3 nucleotides read TGTGCCAGCAGCCTACTTCTGGGGGGGAGCTACGAGCAGTACTTC. The rearrangement uses TRBV7-2 and TRBJ2-7; 7 nucleotides agree with TRBD2. The V gene's germline CDR1 is SGHTA and CDR2 FQGNSA. V shed 5 bases, J shed 3 bases, and the junction held 10 bases outside the gene matches. CDR3 size: 15 residues.